A selection of T cell receptor beta chains follows, all from one sample in a study of shared clonotypes between healthy human individuals. Some clones are missing from TCRdb's copy, which holds only in-frame ones; the method was immunoSEQ multiplex PCR. The data hold about 2.4 million clones, with more than 85% observed a single time. Sequenced: naive CD4+ T cells from PBMCs. The source is a young man in good health. Some clones in this sample may be carry-over from other donors' samples. The CDR3 runs from the conserved cysteine through the conserved F or W. The D gene is left open where the match is weak. Rows may omit the clone size; those that give it use once, few, many or a size class.

v_call	clone_size	j_call	d_call	cdr3_aa	cdr3_nt
TRBV30	once	TRBJ1-3	NA	CAWKLSGNTIYF	TGTGCCTGGAAACTCTCTGGAAACACCATATATTTT
TRBV7-2	NA	TRBJ1-5	NA	CASRSSSNQPQHF	TGTGCCAGCAGGTCCAGTAGCAATCAGCCCCAGCATTTT
TRBV18	NA	TRBJ1-5	TRBD1	CASSSGQGSQPQHF	TGTGCCAGCTCCTCCGGACAGGGGAGTCAGCCCCAGCATTTT
TRBV7-2	NA	TRBJ1-5	NA	CASSKGTGTPGNQPQHF	TGTGCCAGCAGCAAAGGAACCGGGACCCCGGGCAATCAGCCCCAGCATTTT
TRBV19	NA	TRBJ2-1	TRBD2	CASSIGSGWWNEQFF	TGTGCCAGTAGTATAGGTAGCGGGTGGTGGAATGAGCAGTTCTTC
TRBV7-2	NA	TRBJ1-1	NA	CASSLGLPTEAFF	TGTGCCAGCAGCTTAGGTTTGCCAACTGAAGCTTTCTTT
TRBV7-9	NA	TRBJ1-4	NA	CASSPGSEKLFF	TGTGCCAGCAGCCCCGGAAGTGAAAAACTGTTTTTT
TRBV12-5	NA	TRBJ2-3	TRBD2	CASAPGTSGIASTDTQYF	TGTGCTAGTGCCCCCGGGACTAGCGGAATAGCTAGCACAGATACGCAGTATTTT
TRBV15	NA	TRBJ1-2	NA	CATSLSGRGYTF	TGTGCCACGTCCTTATCCGGGAGAGGCTACACCTTC
TRBV11-2	NA	TRBJ1-1	NA	CASSLTRTQLF	TGTGCCAGCAGCTTAACCAGGACCCAACTCTTT
TRBV15	once	TRBJ2-7	NA	CATSREIFETLKGGYEQYF	TGTGCCACCAGCAGAGAAATTTTCGAGACCCTAAAGGGCGGGTACGAGCAGTACTTC
TRBV10-3	NA	TRBJ1-1	NA	CAIRDRQSEAFF	TGTGCCATCAGGGACAGACAGTCTGAAGCTTTCTTT
TRBV5-1	NA	TRBJ2-3	NA	CASSLGTAGHRYTDTQYF	TGCGCCAGCAGCTTGGGGACAGCGGGACACAGGTACACAGATACGCAGTATTTT